The 5 T cell receptor beta chains listed next were all sequenced from one sample in a study of blood T cells in healthy people across ages (dated by TCRdb to between 2014 and 2016). Libraries were built with 5' RACE. TCRdb names Illumina HiSeq 2500 as the instrument used. A second PCR of roughly 7 to 12 cycles was run with a J-beta primer mix and a sample-barcoded 5' primer. TCRdb trimmed the raw reads at Q25, called clones with MiXCR and kept productive beta chains. For every CDR3 protein sequence, its rows merge into one entry that carries the most common genes and DNA. The sample records 1.5 million to 2 million distinct CDR3 sequences, roughly 52% of which are singletons. The ten largest account for 2.1% of the sample. Sequencing input: blood. These receptors were taken from a woman between 40 and 55 years old in good health.

The J gene is TRBJ2-5, the V gene TRBV20-1; TRBD2 aligns across 9 bases. J lost 11 bases, V lost 5 bases, and 15 bases had no gene match. The CDR3 totals 14 residues. Germline assignment: CDR1 DFQATT and CDR2 SNEGSKA (reference sequence). This CDR3 is CSAGEAGGLNEQYF. The CDR3 bases are TGCAGTGCTGGGGAGGCGGGGGGGCTCAATGAGCAGTACTTC.

This chain connects TRBV6-5 to TRBJ2-2; 10 nucleotides agree with TRBD2. The CDR3 is made up of 15 amino acids. In germline, CDR1 is MNHEY, CDR2 SVGAGI. V lost 7 bases and J lost 4; bases outside the gene matches: 6. The CDR3 bases are TGTGCCAGCACCTGGAGCGGGGGGGCCACCGGGGAGCTGTTTTTT. It specifies CASTWSGGATGELFF.

This clonotype was counted a few times. This rearrangement joins TRBV6-5 to TRBJ2-3, with a possible D match to TRBD2 (5 bases). V was shortened by 9 bases and J by 3 bases, with 13 bases between the two germline ends. CDR3 length: 13 residues. CDR1 is MNHEY and CDR2 is SVGAGI in the germline V gene. The DNA of the CDR3 is TGTGCCAGTAAGCGGACGGGTACAGATACGCAGTATTTT. Translating gives CASKRTGTDTQYF.

J is TRBJ2-7 and V is TRBV9; the D gene is possibly TRBD1 (6 bases). The germline V gene has CDR1 SGDLS and CDR2 YYNGEE. With 0 bases removed from V and 0 bases from J, the gap between germline ends came to 13 bases. The CDR3 spans 16 residues. The CDR3 loop is CASSVGPTGTSYEQYF. CDR3 coding DNA: TGTGCCAGCAGCGTAGGCCCGACAGGCACCTCCTACGAGCAGTACTTC.

The chain is built from TRBV6-6 and TRBJ1-2, with D uncertain. Germline CDR1 is MNHNY and CDR2 is SVGAGI (reference sequence). V lost 2 bases and J lost 6, with 13 bases in between. The CDR3 runs 14 residues. In DNA form, the CDR3 reads TGTGCCAGCAGTTACGTGACGAGTAGGAATGGCTACACCTTC. It codes for CASSYVTSRNGYTF.